The 26 T cell receptor beta chains in this list originate from one sample, sequenced in a study of tumor-infiltrating lymphocytes in primary liver carcinoma. A primer matching the constant region was used to make TCR beta cDNA from 500 ng of total RNA. Amplification in three nested multiplex PCR rounds with slightly modified ARM-PCR gave rise to TCR beta libraries. A C-beta reverse primer was combined with TRBV1-TRBV30 forward primers in the first two PCR rounds, and each round had around 11 cycles. MiXCR was run by TCRdb on the multiplex PCR reads, yielding one entry per CDR3 protein. The profile covers under 130,000 distinct CDR3 sequences, with approximately 78% appearing a single time and 15% to 20% taken by the ten largest. Extraction of RNA together with DNA used about 17-34 mg of unsorted bulk tissue. Material: liver tumor tissue from sampling region 3. The subset was: tumor region T3, left-lateral pole. The receptors originated from a man in his forties with primary liver carcinoma and hepatitis B virus infection.

In regard to this clonotype: The conserved closing phenylalanine or tryptophan is absent in this CDR3, likely reflecting a read error. The DNA is omitted, as the CDR3 cannot be located on it reliably, and the CDR3 follows TCRdb's listing. The V and J genes are TRBV11-2 and TRBJ2-7; the table calls TRBD2, which could not be checked here. A total of 17 residues make up the CDR3, ends included. CDR1 and CDR2 (germline): SGHAT, FQNNGV. The CDR3 reads CASSLTTSTSAPYEHYL.

Details on this clonotype: A junction boundary mismatches the germline segment, possibly from a read error. This rearrangement joins TRBV10-2 to TRBJ1-2; no clear D gene. The germline CDR1 and CDR2 sequences are WSHSY and SAAADI. The CDR3 loop spans 16 amino acids. Here the CDR3 DNA reads TGCGCCAGCAGTGAATCAGGCAGCCTGAGTAACTATGACTACACCTTC. It translates to CASSESGSLSNYDYTF.

Worth noting for this clonotype: The germline gene is not matched at one end of the junction; a read error may be the cause. The CDR3 nucleotides read TGTGCCACCAGCACAGGGGGGACTACTGAATCTATCTTT. The encoded protein is CATSTGGTTESIF. The chain combines TRBV6-6 with TRBJ1-1; 8 bases agree with TRBD1. The CDR3 runs to 13 residues. Germline-derived CDR1 and CDR2 are MNHNY and SVGAGI (reference sequence).

This chain links TRBV11-2 with TRBJ1-5, with D perhaps TRBD1 (6 bases). The CDR3 contains 16 residues. Per the germline V gene, CDR1 is SGHAT and CDR2 is FQNNGV. V was clipped by 9 bases and J by 12 bases, with 30 bases between them. DNA for the CDR3: TGTGCCAGTAGCCTAAAAGGGGGACTGACGAATCAACACCAGCATTTT. The encoded protein is CASSLKGGLTNQHQHF.

The CDR3 loop is CASQGGTGGENEKLFF. CDR3 DNA: TGTGCCAGTCAAGGCGGCACAGGGGGTGAGAACGAAAAACTGTTTTTT. The chain has TRBV10-3 and TRBJ1-4, with TRBD1 matching over 8 bases. Germline V gives CDR1 ENHRY, CDR2 SYGVKD. The length of the CDR3 is 16 residues. The V gene end was trimmed by 10 bases and the J gene end by 8 bases; junction bases not matched to a gene: 18.

As concerns this clonotype: At one end the junction does not follow the germline gene, possibly because of a read error. The chain joins TRBV4-1 to TRBJ2-7; the D gene is possibly TRBD2 (6 bases). The CDR3 runs to 15 residues. Germline CDR1 is MGHRA and CDR2 is YSYEKL. As DNA, the CDR3 is TGCGCCACCAGCCCCTTAGGAGGGATGGGTTACGAGCAGTACTTC. Its protein product is CATSPLGGMGYEQYF.

The V gene is TRBV29-1, the J gene TRBJ1-2; D is unresolved. The CDR3 is made up of 13 amino acids. Germline CDR1 reads SQVTM; CDR2 reads ANQGSEA. Trimming left V 8 bases short and J 0 bases short, with 13 bases between. For the CDR3, the DNA is TGCAGCACCCCAGAGTTGGCTAACTATGGCTACACCTTC. It translates to CSTPELANYGYTF.

The J gene is TRBJ2-3, the V gene TRBV6-1, with D tentatively TRBD1 (5 bases). The J call may not be correct, given that the DNA end is closer to TRBJ1-5. CDR1 is MNHNS, CDR2 SASEGT, per germline. CDR3 length equals 15 residues. The CDR3 nucleotides are TGTGCCAGCACTGTTCGGGGGAATGGAGCAGATACGCAGCATTTT. Its protein is CASTVRGNGADTQHF.

The V call is TRBV4-2, the J call TRBJ2-5, with 10 bases that match TRBD2. V lost 0 bases, J lost 5 bases, and 15 bases stayed unmatched. The germline gives CDR1 LGHNA, CDR2 YNFKEQ. The CDR3 has 19 amino acids. CDR3 coding DNA: TGTGCCAGCAGCCAAGATCGGTTGGTAGCGGGAGGACCCTGGGAGACCCAGTACTTC. Translation gives CASSQDRLVAGGPWETQYF.

A remark on this clonotype: The CDR3 ends on some other residue instead of the conserved phenylalanine or tryptophan, so this is likely a read error. This chain links TRBV5-4 with TRBJ2-5; 8 bases map to TRBD2. The CDR3 totals 16 residues. Trimming cost V 4 bases and J 2 bases; bases outside gene matches: 10. Germline V CDR1 and CDR2: SGHNT, YYREEE (reference sequence). The CDR3 loop is CASSSISGMGQETQYY. CDR3 nucleotides: TGTGCCAGCAGCAGCATTAGCGGGATGGGACAAGAGACCCAGTACTAC.

This chain joins TRBV9 and TRBJ2-7; 11 bases fit TRBD2. This CDR3 region has 15 residues. The ends lost 5 bases at V and 4 bases at J; junction bases unmatched: 8. Germline values: CDR1 SGDLS, CDR2 YYNGEE. The CDR3 coding sequence is TGTGCCAGCAGTCAGTCCGGGACTAGCGGTTACGAGCAGTACTTC. As protein: CASSQSGTSGYEQYF.

The chain joins TRBV5-1 to TRBJ2-3, with D perhaps assigned TRBD1 or TRBD2 (5 bases each). The germline V gene encodes CDR1 SGHRS and CDR2 YFSETQ. This CDR3 is built from 14 residues. The V end lost 0 bases, the J end lost 6 bases, and 11 bases lay between the germline ends. As DNA, the CDR3 is TGCGCCAGCAGCTTGGGGGGGTTCGCTGATACGCAGTATTTT. This encodes CASSLGGFADTQYF.

The rearrangement uses TRBV7-8 and TRBJ2-1, with D unresolved. The V gene lost 3 bases and the J gene lost 5 bases, with 20 bases spanning the gap. Germline loops: CDR1 SGHVS, CDR2 FQNEAQ. The CDR3 has 17 residues. In DNA form, the CDR3 reads TGTGCCAGCAGCTTCGGACGGGTAGCCCTGAGACACAATGAGCAGTTCTTC. The encoded protein is CASSFGRVALRHNEQFF.

This clonotype showed up just once. A read error may be the cause here, since a much bigger clone is one base away. V is TRBV5-1 and J is TRBJ2-7; D is unclear. CDR3 size: 12 residues. Per germline, CDR1 SGHRS and CDR2 YFSETQ. CDR3 sequence (DNA): TGCGCCAGCAGCTTGGATGCCTACGAGCCGTACTTC. It is translated as CASSLDAYEPYF.

This rearrangement joins TRBV29-1 to TRBJ2-2; a weak D match, TRBD2 (5 bases). V was clipped by 4 bases and J by 5 bases, with 17 bases between them. The CDR3 loop spans 15 amino acids. Germline V CDR1 and CDR2: SQVTM, ANQGSEA. The CDR3 bases are TGCAGCGTTGGTTTAGGGTACGGGATGACCGGGGAGCTGTTTTTT. It codes for CSVGLGYGMTGELFF.

On this clonotype: An end of the junction differs from the germline gene, which may be a read error. The rearrangement links TRBV5-1 to TRBJ2-5; TRBD1 agrees at 9 bases. The CDR3 length is 15 residues. Germline CDR1 reads SGHRS; CDR2 reads YFSETQ. The CDR3 bases are TGCGCCAGCAGCTCCGGGACAGGGCTAGGAGAGACCCAGTGCTTC. Its translation is CASSSGTGLGETQCF.

This clonotype was counted many times. J is TRBJ2-1 and V is TRBV7-9, with 9 bases lining up with TRBD1. The V segment lost 4 bases and the J segment 7 bases; nucleotides outside the gene matches: 8. The germline gives CDR1 SEHNR, CDR2 FQNEAQ (reference sequence). CDR3 size: 15 residues. CDR3 DNA sequence: TGTGCCAGCAGCTCGGACAGGGGTAGTATAAATGAGCAGTTCTTC. Translated, it gives CASSSDRGSINEQFF.

A note on this clonotype: Compared with germline, one end of the junction differs, possibly owing to a read error. CDR3 protein: CASSSQRQGYEQHF. The CDR3 nucleotides are TGTGCCAGCAGTTCACAACGACAGGGGTACGAGCAACACTTC. This sequence joins TRBV28 and TRBJ2-7; 8 bases agree with TRBD1. The CDR3 loop spans 14 amino acids. Germline CDR1 MDHEN, CDR2 SYDVKM.

This clonotype was recorded a few times. The CDR3 does not close with the conserved phenylalanine or tryptophan, likely indicating a read error. This chain links TRBV29-1 with TRBJ2-2; 9 bases are a match to TRBD2. CDR3 length: 15 amino acids. The V gene's germline CDR1 is SQVTM and CDR2 ANQGSEA. In nucleotides, the CDR3 is TGCAGCGTTGGGACTAGCGCGGCAAACACAGGGGAGCTGTTTTTG. Protein sequence: CSVGTSAANTGELFL.

Of note for this clonotype: Its ends do not fully match the called genes, so a read error is possible. The rearrangement joins TRBV6-5 to TRBJ1-1; D is uncertain. Germline CDR1 and CDR2: MNHEY and SVGAGI. The CDR3 is 12 amino acids. The CDR3 DNA is TGTACCAGCCTTTCTTATGGAGAGAGAGCTTTCTTT. This sequence encodes CTSLSYGERAFF.

With regard to this clonotype: Likely a read error: the CDR3 ends without its conserved phenylalanine or tryptophan. This chain joins TRBV28 and TRBJ2-5; D is tentatively TRBD1 or TRBD2 (5 bases each). Germline CDR1 MDHEN, CDR2 SYDVKM. Trimming took 5 bases from V and 6 from J, leaving 16 bases between them. This CDR3 region has 14 residues. The CDR3 DNA reads as TGTGCCAGCAGTGGGGACCAACTCAGGCAGACCCAGTACTAC. It is translated as CASSGDQLRQTQYY.

Notes on this clonotype: A much larger clone differs from this one at a single base, so this may be a read error. The chain employs TRBV2 and TRBJ2-7, with D hard to call. Germline values: CDR1 SNHLY, CDR2 FYNNEI. The CDR3 runs to 12 residues. CDR3 sequence reads: CASSVDVYKQYF. CDR3 in DNA: TGTGCCAGCAGTGTGGACGTCTACAAGCAGTACTTC.

In regard to this clonotype: Mismatch with germline at one junction end may stem from a read error. The chain links TRBV7-8 to TRBJ2-3; possible D gene TRBD2, 6 bases. This CDR3 has 14 residues. Germline loops: CDR1 SGHVS, CDR2 FQNEAQ. The CDR3 is CACSISGYTDTQYF. The DNA for the CDR3 is TGTGCCTGCAGCATTAGCGGATACACAGATACCCAGTATTTT.

On this clonotype: Germline is not matched at one junction end, which may reflect a read error. This chain joins TRBV12-3 or TRBV12-4 and TRBJ1-1, with D tentatively TRBD1 (5 bases). There are 14 residues in the CDR3. CDR3 coding DNA: TGTGCCACCAGTTTGGGGGTGATGAACACTGAAGCTTTCTTT. This translates into CATSLGVMNTEAFF.

The chain recombines TRBV6-1 with TRBJ2-7, with 8 bases that match TRBD1. Trimming at V came to 7 bases and at J to 6 bases, leaving 14 bases not matched to a gene. CDR1 MNHNS and CDR2 SASEGT come from the germline V gene. This CDR3 has 15 residues. CDR3 DNA: TGTGCCAGCACTCCGGCGACAGGGGCACCGACCGAGCAGTACTTC. Protein product: CASTPATGAPTEQYF.

Notes on this clonotype: No conserved phenylalanine or tryptophan is present at the end of the CDR3, so a read error is the likely explanation. This chain links TRBV6-2 or TRBV6-3 with TRBJ1-1; the D gene is possibly TRBD1 (5 bases). Looked up from germline, CDR1 is MNHEY and CDR2 is SVGEGT. The CDR3 runs 11 residues. The CDR3 spells CACSSAGPAFL. The CDR3, as DNA: TGTGCCTGCAGCTCGGCAGGGCCGGCTTTCTTA.